This T cell receptor (beta chain) stems from a study of blood T cell repertoires in COVID-19 (dated by TCRdb to about 2020). About the full investigation: Samples from collaborators originated in the United States, Italy and Spain and spanned both the acute and convalescent phases of COVID-19. The prospective study material was composed of cDNA or gDNA derived from T cells, B-cell-depleted T cells, or PBMCs. Deeply sampled blood TCRbeta repertoires from subjects exposed to, actively infected with, or recovered from COVID-19 were included in the dataset. A freely available public database, intended as a resource for researchers studying the immune response to SARS-CoV-2, is where the repertoires were released. The samples were drawn from the first 160 participants of the ongoing ImmuneRACE study and from 950 to 1,500 subjects provided by 6 global collaborators. The sample metadata nearly always contained a de-identified subject ID, COVID-19 status, age in years and sex. Where HLA class I and class II types were available, the types were taken from metadata supplied by the sample provider, not from assay-based typing. The paper as a whole reports these results and caveats: The amount of clinical and demographic metadata varied by source and participant and was provided uncurated.

At one collaborating source in Seattle, patients were enrolled during active infection and were followed longitudinally through the course of disease. Whole blood was collected in K2EDTA tubes by collaborating institutions according to the institutions' own protocols. Collaborator samples were shipped for TCRbeta analysis as frozen whole blood, isolated PBMCs, or DNA extracted from either sample type. Trimming takes 7 bases from V and 4 bases from J, and the germline ends sit 13 bases apart. The CDR3 runs 14 amino acids, cysteine and phenylalanine included. Only CDR3 DNA remains: 42 bases, in frame from the first base. The germline V gene (reference sequence) supplies CDR1 LNHDA and CDR2 SQIVND. The immunoSEQ Assay, a bias-controlled multiplex PCR, was used to amplify TCRbeta CDR3 regions from genomic DNA. The paper's processing steps were these. The number of nucleated cells in each sample was estimated by amplification of reference gene primers within the assay. To quantify the absolute abundance of each unique TCRbeta CDR3 rearrangement, sequence reads were collapsed and filtered. For each sample, productive Simpson clonality was calculated as the square root of Simpson's diversity index over productive rearrangements. Sourced from immuneACCESS, this table was stored by TCRdb with only in-frame sequences that have V and J called. A share of the clones is absent; for the studies checked, an unresolved V gene accounts for under half, and the remainder has no known explanation. The V and J calls and clone size were taken over from that table, and D and trimming were inferred from the DNA. Across this sample there are some 400,000 clones, with around 87% seen only once. Jointly, the top ten make up around 9.3% of the sample.

Note on this clone: Its binding antigen is unknown. No per-base quality is available; no much larger clone lies one base away.

The sequence was obtained from a woman aged 30 to 39 with COVID-19, enrolled during active disease. This chain is built from TRBV19 and TRBJ1-4; D gene: possibly TRBD1, on 6 matching bases. Sample: peripheral blood. The CDR3 reads CASNGQPFNEKLFF. The nucleotides read TGTGCCAGTAACGGACAGCCGTTTAATGAAAAACTGTTTTTT.